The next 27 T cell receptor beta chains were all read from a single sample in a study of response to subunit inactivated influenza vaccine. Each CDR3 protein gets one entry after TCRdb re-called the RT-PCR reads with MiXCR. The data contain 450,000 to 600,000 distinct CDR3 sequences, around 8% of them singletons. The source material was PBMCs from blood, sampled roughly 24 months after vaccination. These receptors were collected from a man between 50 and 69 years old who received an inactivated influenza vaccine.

The CDR3 coding sequence is TGTGCCAGCAGCCTAGCGGGAGTTAGCGGGGAGCTGTTTTTT. Protein: CASSLAGVSGELFF. This chain joins TRBV12-3 or TRBV12-4 and TRBJ2-2; 10 nucleotides match TRBD2. V lost 6 bases, J lost 7 bases, and 5 bases stayed unmatched. This CDR3 is built from 14 residues.

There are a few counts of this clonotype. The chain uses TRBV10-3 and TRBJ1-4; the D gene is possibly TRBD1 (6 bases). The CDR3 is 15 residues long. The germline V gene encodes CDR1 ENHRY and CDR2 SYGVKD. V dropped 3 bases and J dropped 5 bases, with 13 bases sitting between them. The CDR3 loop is CAISDSQGVNEKLFF. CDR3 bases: TGTGCCATCAGTGATTCACAGGGTGTAAATGAAAAACTGTTTTTT.

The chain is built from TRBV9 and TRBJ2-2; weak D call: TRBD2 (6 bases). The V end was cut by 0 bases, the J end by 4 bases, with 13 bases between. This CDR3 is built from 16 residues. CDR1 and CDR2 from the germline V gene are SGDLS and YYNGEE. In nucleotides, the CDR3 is TGTGCCAGCAGCGTAGACGGGGGTCTTTCCACCGGGGAGCTGTTTTTT. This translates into CASSVDGGLSTGELFF.

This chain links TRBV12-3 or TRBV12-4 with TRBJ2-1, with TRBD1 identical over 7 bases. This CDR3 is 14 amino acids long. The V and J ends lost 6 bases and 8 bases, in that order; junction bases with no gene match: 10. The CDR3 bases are TGTGCCAGCAGGAGGACAGGTGGCGCGGATGAGCAGTTCTTC. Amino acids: CASRRTGGADEQFF.

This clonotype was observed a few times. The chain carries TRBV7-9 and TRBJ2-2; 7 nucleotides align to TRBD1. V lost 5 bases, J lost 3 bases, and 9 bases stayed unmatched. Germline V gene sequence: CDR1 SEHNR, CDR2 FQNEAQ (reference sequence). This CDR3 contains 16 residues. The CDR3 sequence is CASSPFEGAHTGELFF. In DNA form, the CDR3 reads TGTGCCAGCAGCCCATTTGAGGGGGCGCACACCGGGGAGCTGTTTTTT.

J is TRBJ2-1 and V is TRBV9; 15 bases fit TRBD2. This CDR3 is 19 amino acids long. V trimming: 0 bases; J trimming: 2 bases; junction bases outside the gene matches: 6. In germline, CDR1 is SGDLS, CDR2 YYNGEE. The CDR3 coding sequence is TGTGCCAGCAGCGTAGGTGGGACTAGCGGGAGGTCGGCCTACAATGAGCAGTTCTTC. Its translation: CASSVGGTSGRSAYNEQFF.

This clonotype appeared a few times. Written as DNA, the CDR3 is TGCGCCAGCAGCCTCTCCGGACAGACGAACACTGAAGCTTTCTTT. It codes for CASSLSGQTNTEAFF. The J gene is TRBJ1-1, the V gene TRBV5-1; TRBD1 is a possible D gene (6 bases). V was clipped by 4 bases and J by 1 base, with 14 bases between them. The CDR3 contains 15 residues. Germline V CDR1 and CDR2: SGHRS, YFSETQ.

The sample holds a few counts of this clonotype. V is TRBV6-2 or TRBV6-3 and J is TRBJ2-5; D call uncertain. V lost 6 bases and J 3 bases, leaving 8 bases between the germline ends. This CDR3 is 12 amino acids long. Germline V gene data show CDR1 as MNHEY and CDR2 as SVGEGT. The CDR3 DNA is TGTGCCAGCAGGCGCTATGAAGAGACCCAGTACTTC. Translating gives CASRRYEETQYF.

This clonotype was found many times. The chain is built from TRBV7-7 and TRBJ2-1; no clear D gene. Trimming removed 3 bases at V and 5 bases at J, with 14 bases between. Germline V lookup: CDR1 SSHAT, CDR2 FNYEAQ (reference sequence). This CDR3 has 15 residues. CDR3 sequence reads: CASSFRPGDHNEQFF. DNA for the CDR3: TGTGCCAGCAGCTTTCGCCCGGGTGACCACAATGAGCAGTTCTTC. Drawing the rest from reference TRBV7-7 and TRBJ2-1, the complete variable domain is GAGVSQSPRYKVTKRGQDVTLRCDPISSHATLYWYQQALGQGPEFLTYFNYEAQPDKSGLPSDRFSAERPEGSISTLTIQRTEQRDSAMYRCASSFRPGDHNEQFFGPGTRLTVL.

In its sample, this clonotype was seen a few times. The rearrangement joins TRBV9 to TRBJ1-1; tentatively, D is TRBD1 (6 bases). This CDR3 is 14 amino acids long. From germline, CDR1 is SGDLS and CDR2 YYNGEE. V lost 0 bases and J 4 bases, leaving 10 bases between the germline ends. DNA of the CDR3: TGTGCCAGCAGCGTAGTGGGGGCCTCCACTGAAGCTTTCTTT. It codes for CASSVVGASTEAFF.

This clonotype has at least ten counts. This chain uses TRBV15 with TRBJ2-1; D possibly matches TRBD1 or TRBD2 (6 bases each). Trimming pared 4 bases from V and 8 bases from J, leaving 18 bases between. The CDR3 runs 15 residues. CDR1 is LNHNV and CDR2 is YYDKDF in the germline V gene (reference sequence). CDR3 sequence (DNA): TGTGCCACCAGCAAGGAATTGAACAGGGACTATGAGCAGTTCTTC. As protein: CATSKELNRDYEQFF.

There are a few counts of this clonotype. CDR3 sequence: CASSVGTIEETQYF. The CDR3 DNA reads as TGTGCCAGCAGCGTCGGGACAATTGAAGAGACCCAGTACTTC. The rearrangement joins TRBV5-4 to TRBJ2-5, with D perhaps matching TRBD1 (6 bases). CDR1 SGHNT and CDR2 YYREEE come from the germline V gene (reference sequence). Trimming left V 4 bases short and J 3 bases short, with 13 bases between. The length of the CDR3 is 14 residues.

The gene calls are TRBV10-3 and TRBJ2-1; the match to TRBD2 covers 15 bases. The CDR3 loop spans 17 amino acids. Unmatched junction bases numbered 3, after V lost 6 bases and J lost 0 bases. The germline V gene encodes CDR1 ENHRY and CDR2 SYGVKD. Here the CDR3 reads CAISGLAGGSSYNEQFF. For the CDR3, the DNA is TGTGCCATCAGCGGACTAGCGGGGGGGAGCTCCTACAATGAGCAGTTCTTC.

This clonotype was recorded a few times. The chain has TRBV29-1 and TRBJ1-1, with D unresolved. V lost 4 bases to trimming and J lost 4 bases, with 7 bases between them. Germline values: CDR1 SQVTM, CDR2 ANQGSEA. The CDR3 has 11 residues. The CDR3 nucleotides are TGCAGCGTTGCACAAGGCACTGAAGCTTTCTTT. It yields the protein CSVAQGTEAFF.

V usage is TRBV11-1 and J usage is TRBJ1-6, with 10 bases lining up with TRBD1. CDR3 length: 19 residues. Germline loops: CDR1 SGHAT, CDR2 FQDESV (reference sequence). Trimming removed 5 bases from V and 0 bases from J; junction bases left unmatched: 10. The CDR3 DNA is TGTGCCAGCAGCGCCTCCCGGGACAGGGGTAGCTCCTATAATTCACCCCTCCACTTT. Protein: CASSASRDRGSSYNSPLHF.

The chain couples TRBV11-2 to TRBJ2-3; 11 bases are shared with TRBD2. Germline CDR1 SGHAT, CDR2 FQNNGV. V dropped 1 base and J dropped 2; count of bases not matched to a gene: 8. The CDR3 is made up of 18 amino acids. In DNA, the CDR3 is TGTGCCAGCAGCTTAGTGACTAGCGGGGAATATATCACAGATACGCAGTATTTT. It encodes CASSLVTSGEYITDTQYF.

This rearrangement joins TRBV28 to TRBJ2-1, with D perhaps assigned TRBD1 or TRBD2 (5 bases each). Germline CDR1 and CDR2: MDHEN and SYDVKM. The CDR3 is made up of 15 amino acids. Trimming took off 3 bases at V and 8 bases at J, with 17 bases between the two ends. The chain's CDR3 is CASSFGASSADEQFF. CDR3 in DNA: TGTGCCAGCAGTTTCGGGGCTAGCTCCGCCGATGAGCAGTTCTTC.

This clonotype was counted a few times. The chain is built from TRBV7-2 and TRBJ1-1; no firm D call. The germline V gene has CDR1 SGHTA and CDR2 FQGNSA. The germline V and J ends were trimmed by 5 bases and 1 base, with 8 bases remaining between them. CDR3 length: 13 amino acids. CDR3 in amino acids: CASSNYRNTEAFF. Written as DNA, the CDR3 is TGTGCCAGCAGCAACTACAGGAACACTGAAGCTTTCTTT.

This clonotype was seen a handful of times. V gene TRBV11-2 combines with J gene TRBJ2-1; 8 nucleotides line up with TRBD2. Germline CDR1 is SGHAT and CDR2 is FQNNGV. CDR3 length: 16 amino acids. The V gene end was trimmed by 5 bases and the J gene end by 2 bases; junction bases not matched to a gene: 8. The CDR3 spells CASSPGWRGAYNEQFF. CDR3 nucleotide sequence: TGTGCCAGCAGCCCCGGGTGGCGGGGGGCCTACAATGAGCAGTTCTTC.

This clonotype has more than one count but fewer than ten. The CDR3 loop is CASSLGRVNTEAFF. In DNA form, the CDR3 reads TGCGCCAGCAGCTTGGGCAGGGTGAACACTGAAGCTTTCTTT. This chain connects TRBV5-1 to TRBJ1-1; D perhaps matches TRBD1 (5 bases). This CDR3 comprises 14 residues. Trimming left V 0 bases short and J 0 bases short, with 6 bases between. Germline CDR1 reads SGHRS; CDR2 reads YFSETQ.

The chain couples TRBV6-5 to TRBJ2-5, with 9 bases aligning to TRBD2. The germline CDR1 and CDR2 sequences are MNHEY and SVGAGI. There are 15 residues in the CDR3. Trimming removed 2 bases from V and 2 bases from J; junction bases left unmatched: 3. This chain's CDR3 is CASSYKRGVQETQYF. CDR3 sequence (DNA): TGTGCCAGCAGTTACAAGCGGGGGGTTCAAGAGACCCAGTACTTC.

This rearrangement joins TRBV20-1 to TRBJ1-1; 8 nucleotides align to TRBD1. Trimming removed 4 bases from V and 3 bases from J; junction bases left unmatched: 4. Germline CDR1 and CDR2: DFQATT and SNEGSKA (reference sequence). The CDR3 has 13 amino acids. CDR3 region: CSATGGLHTEAFF. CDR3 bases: TGCAGTGCTACAGGGGGCTTGCACACTGAAGCTTTCTTT.

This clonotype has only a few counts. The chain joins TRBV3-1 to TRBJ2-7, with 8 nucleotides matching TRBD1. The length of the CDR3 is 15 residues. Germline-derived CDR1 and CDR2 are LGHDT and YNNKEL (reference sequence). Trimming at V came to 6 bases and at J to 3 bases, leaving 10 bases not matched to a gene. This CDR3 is CASSPRDRPFYEQYF. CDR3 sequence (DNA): TGTGCCAGCAGTCCCCGGGACAGGCCTTTCTACGAGCAGTACTTC.

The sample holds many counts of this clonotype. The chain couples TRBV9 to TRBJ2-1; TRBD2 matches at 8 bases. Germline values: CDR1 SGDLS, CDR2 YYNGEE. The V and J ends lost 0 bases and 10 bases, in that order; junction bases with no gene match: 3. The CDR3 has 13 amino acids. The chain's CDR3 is CASSVGPSGEQFF. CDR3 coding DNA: TGTGCCAGCAGCGTAGGTCCTAGCGGGGAGCAGTTCTTC.

The CDR3 nucleotides are TGCGCCAGCAAAGCACCGGGACAGTACGAGCAGTACTTC. This gives the protein CASKAPGQYEQYF. The gene calls are TRBV5-1 and TRBJ2-7; 7 positions match TRBD1. The CDR3 is 13 residues long. Germline values: CDR1 SGHRS, CDR2 YFSETQ. V trimming: 6 bases; J trimming: 4 bases; junction bases outside the gene matches: 7.

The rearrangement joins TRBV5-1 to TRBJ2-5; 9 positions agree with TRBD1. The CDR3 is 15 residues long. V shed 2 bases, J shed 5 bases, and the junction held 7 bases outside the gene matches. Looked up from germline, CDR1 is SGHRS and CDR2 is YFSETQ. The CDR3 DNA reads TGCGCCAGCAGCTTTACCGGGACAGGGTCGGAGACCCAGTACTTC. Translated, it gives CASSFTGTGSETQYF. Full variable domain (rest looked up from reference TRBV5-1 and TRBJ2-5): KAGVTQTPRYLIKTRGQQVTLSCSPISGHRSVSWYQQTPGQGLQFLFEYFSETQRNKGNFPGRFSGRQFSNSRSEMNVSTLELGDSALYLCASSFTGTGSETQYFGPGTRLLVL.

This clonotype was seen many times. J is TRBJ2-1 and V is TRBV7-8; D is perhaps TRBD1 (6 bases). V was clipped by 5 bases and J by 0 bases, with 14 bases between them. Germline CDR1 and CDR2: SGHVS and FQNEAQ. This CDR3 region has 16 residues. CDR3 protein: CASSTTGASSYNEQFF. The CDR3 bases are TGTGCCAGCAGCACGACAGGAGCGAGCTCCTACAATGAGCAGTTCTTC.